This T cell receptor (beta chain) was obtained from a study of blood T cells in healthy people across ages. Overall study results and limits: In long-lived donors, naive CD4+ cell counts and diversity exceeded those of aged donors. Per-million-T-cell TCR beta diversity fell roughly linearly with age.

V was trimmed by 3 bases and J by 4 bases, leaving 7 bases between them. Germline values: CDR1 SGDLS, CDR2 YYNGEE. This CDR3 is built from 12 residues. A few counts support this clonotype. As yet, its antigen is unknown. Together with a sample-barcoded 5' primer, a J-beta primer mix was included in a second PCR lasting about 7 to 11 cycles. Every sample returned 2.5 million or more CDR3-containing paired-end reads. TCRdb reanalysed the 5' RACE reads using MiXCR and keeps one entry per CDR3 protein. This table has over a million distinct CDR3 sequences, 40% to 45% appearing once. Every sample yielded at least 6 million isolated PBMCs.

The sequence came from a woman aged 60 to 75 in good health. Sequencing was carried out using blood. V usage is TRBV9 and J usage is TRBJ1-2, with D possibly matching TRBD1 (5 bases). This CDR3 is CASSAGGYGYTF. In nucleotides, the CDR3 is TGTGCCAGCAGCGCCGGGGGCTATGGCTACACCTTC.